These 21 T cell receptor beta chains were all obtained from the same sample, sequenced in a study of T cell repertoires in ileal Crohn's disease (dated by TCRdb to between 2018 and 2020). Libraries were constructed by the immunoSEQ multiplex PCR assay. TCRdb carries this immuneACCESS record with in-frame sequences only. Its versions omit some clonotypes, under half of them owing to an unresolved V gene in the studies checked, with the rest unexplained. This sample lists fewer than 13,000 clones; about four fifths were detected once. Approximately 16% of the sample belongs to the ten largest clones. What this sample's time point label stands for: neoterminal ileum biopsy at postoperative endoscopy, about 6 months after surgery. The sample comprised ileal tissue. The receptors shown here come from an adult with Crohn's disease.

There are a few counts of this clone. J is TRBJ2-7 and V is TRBV5-1, with TRBD2 identical over 10 bases. The CDR3 is 15 residues long. Germline-derived CDR1 and CDR2 are SGHRS and YFSETQ. Unmatched junction bases numbered 5, after V lost 2 bases and J lost 3 bases. CDR3 DNA sequence: TGCGCCAGCAGCTTAGCGGGGGGGGGTGACTACGAGCAGTACTTC. Its translation: CASSLAGGGDYEQYF.

DNA of the CDR3: TGCGCCAGCAGCTTAACAGGGAGCTCTGGAAACACCATATATTTT. As protein: CASSLTGSSGNTIYF. The V and J genes are TRBV5-1 and TRBJ1-3; a possible D gene is TRBD1 (6 bases). The CDR3 length is 15 residues. Germline V gene lookup returns CDR1 SGHRS and CDR2 YFSETQ. The V end was cut by 2 bases, the J end by 0 bases, with 9 bases between.

This rearrangement joins TRBV25-1 to TRBJ2-1; 8 bases agree with TRBD1. The J segment lost 7 bases and the V segment lost 11 bases, leaving 10 bases of the junction unmatched. There are 13 residues in the CDR3. The germline V gene has CDR1 MGHDK and CDR2 SYGVNS. The DNA of the CDR3 is TGTGCCCTTAAGGGGACAGGAGGGAATGAGCAGTTCTTC. Protein: CALKGTGGNEQFF. Based on the CDR3 plus reference TRBV25-1 and TRBJ2-1, the full variable domain is EADIYQTPRYLVIGTGKKITLECSQTMGHDKMYWYQQDPGMELHLIHYSYGVNSTEKGDLSSESTVSRIRTEHFPLTLESARPSHTSQYLCALKGTGGNEQFFGPGTRLTVL.

This clone was counted once. V usage is TRBV19 and J usage is TRBJ2-1, with 10 bases fitting TRBD2. The CDR3 has 16 residues. V gave up 4 bases and J gave up 4 bases; unmatched junction bases: 7. Germline V CDR1 and CDR2: LNHDA, SQIVND (reference sequence). The CDR3 DNA is TGTGCCAGTAGTAGGAGCGGGGGGGGGCTTTACAATGAGCAGTTCTTC. It codes for CASSRSGGGLYNEQFF.

The CDR3 region has the DNA TGTGCCAGCAGTGAAAGAAGGAAGGACAGGGCGAACACTGAAGCTTTCTTT. Residues: CASSERRKDRANTEAFF. The chain recombines TRBV6-1 with TRBJ1-1, with 8 bases lining up with TRBD1. This CDR3 spans 17 amino acids. CDR1 MNHNS and CDR2 SASEGT come from the germline V gene. Losses at the gene ends were 2 bases for V and 1 base for J; bases not matched to a gene: 9.

The table lists this clone with a few counts. CDR3 amino acids: CASSLATGRETQYF. For the CDR3, the DNA is TGTGCCAGCAGCTTAGCGACAGGAAGGGAGACCCAGTACTTC. The chain employs TRBV11-3 and TRBJ2-5, with D possibly matching TRBD1 (6 bases). V lost 1 base and J lost 5, with 11 bases in between. The CDR3 is made up of 14 amino acids. Germline values: CDR1 SGHNT, CDR2 YENEEA.

The genes are TRBV6-1 and TRBJ2-7; TRBD2 agrees at 9 bases. V shed 1 base, J shed 1 base, and the junction held 8 bases outside the gene matches. This CDR3 is 17 amino acids long. CDR1 and CDR2 (germline): MNHNS, SASEGT. The DNA for the CDR3 is TGTGCCAGCAGTGAAGAGCTGGGTAGCGGGAGTTCCTACGAGCAGTACTTC. It translates to CASSEELGSGSSYEQYF.

V and J are TRBV18 and TRBJ1-4; D not certain. V lost 5 bases and J 4 bases, leaving 11 bases between the germline ends. Germline V gene data show CDR1 as KGHSH and CDR2 as LQKENI. The CDR3 covers 14 residues. The CDR3 loop reads CASSSGGLNEKLFF. Here the CDR3 DNA reads TGTGCCAGCTCATCCGGAGGGCTTAATGAAAAACTGTTTTTT.

In this sample, this clone turned up a few times. The chain links TRBV14 to TRBJ2-1; D ambiguous. V lost 2 bases and J 2 bases, leaving 7 bases between the germline ends. The CDR3 extends over 14 amino acids. The germline V gene has CDR1 SGHDN and CDR2 FVKESK. CDR3 in amino acids: CASSQIFPYNEQFF. The CDR3 coding sequence is TGTGCCAGCAGCCAAATATTCCCCTACAATGAGCAGTTCTTC.

The chain couples TRBV30 to TRBJ1-2; 8 bases map to TRBD1. Germline V gives CDR1 GTSNPN, CDR2 SVGIG (reference sequence). The CDR3 length is 13 residues. J gave up 3 bases and V 1 base, and 1 base lay outside the gene matches. The CDR3 nucleotides are TGTGCCTGGAGTGCGGGACAGGACTATGGCTACACCTTC. Translating it yields CAWSAGQDYGYTF.

About this clone itself: The same CDR3 can be traced to other DNA sequences in this sample. The chain joins TRBV5-4 to TRBJ2-2; 7 bases match TRBD1. The CDR3 sequence is 15 residues long. Germline V gene lookup returns CDR1 SGHNT and CDR2 YYREEE (reference sequence). Germline trimming cut 0 bases from V and 6 bases from J; bases unmatched to any gene: 5. CDR3 region: CASSLDRGKSGELFF. Written as DNA, the CDR3 is TGTGCCAGCAGCTTGGACAGGGGAAAATCCGGGGAGCTGTTTTTT.

J is TRBJ2-1 and V is TRBV19; TRBD2 is a possible D gene (6 bases). V was cut by 3 bases and J by 0 bases, with 12 bases left in between. CDR1 and CDR2 from the germline V gene are LNHDA and SQIVND (reference sequence). This CDR3 has 16 residues. DNA of the CDR3: TGTGCCAGTAGTATGGGACTGGGTCGCTCCTACAATGAGCAGTTCTTC. This translates into CASSMGLGRSYNEQFF.

The V call is TRBV13, the J call TRBJ2-1; the match to TRBD2 covers 9 bases. Germline V CDR1 and CDR2: PRHDT, FYEKMQ (reference sequence). The CDR3 has 15 residues. The J segment lost 9 bases and the V segment lost 2 bases, leaving 8 bases of the junction unmatched. CDR3: CASSLFQREVGEQFF. As DNA, the CDR3 is TGTGCCAGCAGCTTATTTCAGCGGGAGGTGGGTGAGCAGTTCTTC.

The rearrangement uses TRBV9 and TRBJ2-1, with 10 bases fitting TRBD2. The ends lost 0 bases at V and 8 bases at J; junction bases unmatched: 2. Germline values: CDR1 SGDLS, CDR2 YYNGEE. This CDR3 comprises 14 residues. CDR3 protein: CASSVEGTSDEQFF. CDR3 nucleotide sequence: TGTGCCAGCAGCGTAGAGGGGACTAGCGATGAGCAGTTCTTC.

A word on this clone: One junction end does not reproduce the germline sequence, and a read error may be involved. The V and J genes are TRBV27 and TRBJ2-6, with D possibly matching TRBD2 (6 bases). The CDR3 sequence is 15 residues long. Per germline, CDR1 MNHEY and CDR2 SMNVEV (reference sequence). The CDR3: CASRLGGSGANVLTF. CDR3 sequence (DNA): TGTGCCAGCCGTTTGGGGGGCTCTGGGGCCAACGTCCTGACTTTC. Looking up the rest from reference TRBV27 and TRBJ2-6 gives the full variable domain: EAQVTQNPRYLITVTGKKLTVTCSQNMNHEYMSWYRQDPGLGLRQIYYSMNVEVTDKGDVPEGYKVSRKEKRNFPLILESPSPNQTSLYFCASRLGGSGANVLTFGAGSRLTVL.

This rearrangement joins TRBV6-1 to TRBJ2-5; D possibly corresponds to TRBD1 (5 bases). CDR1 is MNHNS, CDR2 SASEGT, per germline. The CDR3 loop spans 15 amino acids. The germline V and J ends were trimmed by 0 bases and 4 bases, with 12 bases remaining between them. The CDR3 protein is CASSEARGTGETQYF. The CDR3 nucleotides read TGTGCCAGCAGTGAAGCTAGGGGAACGGGAGAGACCCAGTACTTC.

This chain connects TRBV30 to TRBJ1-1; D perhaps matches TRBD1 (6 bases). The CDR3 extends over 14 amino acids. V was shortened by 1 base and J by 1 base, with 10 bases between the two germline ends. From germline, CDR1 is GTSNPN and CDR2 SVGIG (reference sequence). CDR3 nucleotide sequence: TGTGCCTGGAGTGGGGGACAAGCGAACACTGAAGCTTTCTTT. As protein: CAWSGGQANTEAFF.

The chain combines TRBV21-1 with TRBJ1-2. TRBV21-1 counts as a pseudogene. The CDR3 consists of 14 residues. DNA for the CDR3: TGTGCCAGCAGCTCGAGGCTAGCTCCCTATGGCTACACCTTC. Protein sequence: CASSSRLAPYGYTF.

Only a few counts were recorded for this clone. The chain is built from TRBV2 and TRBJ1-1; TRBD1 matches at 9 bases. Per germline, CDR1 SNHLY and CDR2 FYNNEI. V dropped 4 bases and J dropped 3; count of bases not matched to a gene: 12. The CDR3 totals 17 residues. CDR3 protein: CASSGQGVVLQDTEAFF. The CDR3 DNA reads as TGTGCCAGCAGTGGACAGGGGGTAGTTTTGCAGGACACTGAAGCTTTCTTT.

V usage is TRBV30 and J usage is TRBJ1-4, with 9 bases that match TRBD1. CDR1 and CDR2 from the germline V gene are GTSNPN and SVGIG (reference sequence). The V segment lost 6 bases and the J segment 9 bases; nucleotides outside the gene matches: 2. This CDR3 comprises 11 residues. The CDR3 DNA reads TGTGCCTGTTACAGGGGGCAAAAACTGTTTTTT. It translates to CACYRGQKLFF.

V usage is TRBV6-5 and J usage is TRBJ1-2, with 9 bases identical to TRBD1. Germline V gene lookup returns CDR1 MNHEY and CDR2 SVGAGI. This CDR3 comprises 13 residues. V trimming: 8 bases; J trimming: 3 bases; junction bases outside the gene matches: 4. CDR3 in amino acids: CASGTGIDYGYTF. The CDR3 coding sequence is TGTGCCAGCGGGACAGGGATCGACTATGGCTACACCTTC.